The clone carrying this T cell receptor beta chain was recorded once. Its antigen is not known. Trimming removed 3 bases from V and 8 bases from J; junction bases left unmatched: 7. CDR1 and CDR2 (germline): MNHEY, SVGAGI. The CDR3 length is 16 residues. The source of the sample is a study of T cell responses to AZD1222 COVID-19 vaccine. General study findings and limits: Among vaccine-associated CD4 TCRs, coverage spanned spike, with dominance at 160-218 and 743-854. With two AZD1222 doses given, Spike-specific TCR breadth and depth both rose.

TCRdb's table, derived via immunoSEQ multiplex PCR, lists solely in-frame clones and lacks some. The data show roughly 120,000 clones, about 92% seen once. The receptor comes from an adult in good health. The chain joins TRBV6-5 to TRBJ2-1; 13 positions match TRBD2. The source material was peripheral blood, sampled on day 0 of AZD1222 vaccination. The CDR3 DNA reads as TGTGCCAGCAGTTATAGGCGGACTAGCGGGAGTCATGAGCAGTTCTTC. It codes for CASSYRRTSGSHEQFF.